The source of this T cell receptor (beta chain) is a study of T-cell memory formation after mild COVID-19. Study results and limitations: Contracting CD8+ clones were enriched in EMRA, CD4+ mainly in CM and EM.

Unmatched junction bases numbered 0, after V lost 2 bases and J lost 0 bases. Germline CDR1 reads MNHEY; CDR2 reads SVGAGI. The CDR3 length is 14 residues. There are a few counts of this clonotype. Its target is not known. Constant-segment primers and 5'RACE yielded cDNA libraries for TCR alpha and TCR beta, each carrying sample barcodes and UMIs. MiXCR was run by TCRdb on the 5' RACE reads, yielding one entry per CDR3 protein. The sample has about 560,000 distinct CDR3 sequences; around 16% are singletons. The sample taken for sequencing was PBMCs or a T cell subset sorted from them (not recorded which). The TCR originated in an adult woman who had mild COVID-19 (a few samples of this study predate the infection). Cell type and time point are not known. The chain has TRBV6-5 and TRBJ1-1; 7 positions agree with TRBD1. The CDR3 nucleotides are TGTGCCAGCAGTTACCAGGGGGTGAACACTGAAGCTTTCTTT. The encoded protein is CASSYQGVNTEAFF.